The clone carrying this T cell receptor (beta chain) came up a few times. Its antigen is as yet unknown. RNA extraction was followed by reverse transcription into cDNA, which acted as the sequencing template. Clones were read by immunoSEQ multiplex PCR, and TCRdb kept only the in-frame ones, dropping some. The sample gives about 99,000 clones, 55% of which show up once; around 8.8% is in the top ten. The data derive from a study of CD8+ T cells in alopecia areata. Study-wide findings and caveats: Higher clonality and more expanded CD8+ clones appeared in lesional than normal scalp. When scalp samples are sequenced, resident alphabeta T cells of normal skin are also captured.

The specimen sequenced was CD4+ T cells sorted from blood. The source of this sequence is a human donor in good health.

CDR3 loop: CASSSGVLEQYF. Here the CDR3 DNA reads TGTGCCAGCAGTTCCGGGGTCCTCGAGCAGTACTTC. V gene TRBV2 combines with J gene TRBJ2-7, with a tentative D call TRBD2 (5 bases). The CDR3 has 12 residues. Germline V CDR1 and CDR2: SNHLY, FYNNEI. The germline V and J ends were trimmed by 5 bases and 6 bases, with 11 bases remaining between them.